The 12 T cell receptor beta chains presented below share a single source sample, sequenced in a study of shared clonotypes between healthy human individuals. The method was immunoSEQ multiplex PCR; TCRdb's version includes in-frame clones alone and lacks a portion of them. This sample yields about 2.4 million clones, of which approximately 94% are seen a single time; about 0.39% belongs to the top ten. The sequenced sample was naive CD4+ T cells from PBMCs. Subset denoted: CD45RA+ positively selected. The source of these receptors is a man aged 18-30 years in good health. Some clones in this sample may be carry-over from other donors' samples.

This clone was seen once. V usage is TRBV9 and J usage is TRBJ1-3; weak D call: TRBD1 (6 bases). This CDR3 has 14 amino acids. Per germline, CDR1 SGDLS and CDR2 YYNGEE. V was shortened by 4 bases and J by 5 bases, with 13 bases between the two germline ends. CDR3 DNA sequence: TGTGCCAGCAGCCCCACGGGACACCGAAACACCATATATTTT. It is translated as CASSPTGHRNTIYF.

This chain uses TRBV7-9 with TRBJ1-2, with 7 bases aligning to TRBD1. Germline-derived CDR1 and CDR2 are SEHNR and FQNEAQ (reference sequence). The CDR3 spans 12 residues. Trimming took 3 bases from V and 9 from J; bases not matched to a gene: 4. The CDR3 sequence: CASSFTGESYTF. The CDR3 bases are TGTGCCAGCAGCTTTACAGGGGAAAGCTACACCTTC.

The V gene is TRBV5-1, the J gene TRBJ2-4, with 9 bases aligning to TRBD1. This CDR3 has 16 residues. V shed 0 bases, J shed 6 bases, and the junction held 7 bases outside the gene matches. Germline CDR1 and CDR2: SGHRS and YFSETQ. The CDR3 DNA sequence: TGCGCCAGCAGCTTGGTAGGGACAGGGTACGGAAACATTCAGTACTTC. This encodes CASSLVGTGYGNIQYF.

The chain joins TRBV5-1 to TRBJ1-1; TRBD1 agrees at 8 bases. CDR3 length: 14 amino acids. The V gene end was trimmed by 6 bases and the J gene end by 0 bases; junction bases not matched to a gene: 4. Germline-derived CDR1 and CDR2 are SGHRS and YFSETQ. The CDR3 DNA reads TGCGCCAGCAACACGGGACAGGTGAACACTGAAGCTTTCTTT. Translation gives CASNTGQVNTEAFF.

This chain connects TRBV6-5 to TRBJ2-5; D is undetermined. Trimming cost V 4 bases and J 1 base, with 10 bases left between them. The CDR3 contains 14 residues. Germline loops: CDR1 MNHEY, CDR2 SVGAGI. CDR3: CASSLSSGQETQYF. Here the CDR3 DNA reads TGTGCCAGCAGTTTAAGTTCGGGCCAAGAGACCCAGTACTTC.

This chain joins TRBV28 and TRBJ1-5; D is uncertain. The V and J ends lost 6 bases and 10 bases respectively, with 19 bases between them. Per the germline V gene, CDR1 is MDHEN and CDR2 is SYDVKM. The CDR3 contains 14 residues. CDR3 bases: TGTGCCAGCAGCCCCGGACTCCAAGCCAGACCCCAGCATTTT. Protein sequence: CASSPGLQARPQHF.

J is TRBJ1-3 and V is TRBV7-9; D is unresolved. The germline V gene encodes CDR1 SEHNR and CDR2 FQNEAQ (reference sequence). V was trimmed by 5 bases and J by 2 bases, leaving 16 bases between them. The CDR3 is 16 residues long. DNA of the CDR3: TGTGCCAGCAGCCCTGTTGTGTCACGTCCTGGAAACACCATATATTTT. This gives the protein CASSPVVSRPGNTIYF.

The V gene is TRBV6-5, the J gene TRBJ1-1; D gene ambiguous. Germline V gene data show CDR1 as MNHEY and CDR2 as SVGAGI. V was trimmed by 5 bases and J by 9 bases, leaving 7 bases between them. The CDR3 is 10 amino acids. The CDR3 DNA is TGTGCCAGCAGTGGACGGAAAGCTTTCTTT. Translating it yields CASSGRKAFF.

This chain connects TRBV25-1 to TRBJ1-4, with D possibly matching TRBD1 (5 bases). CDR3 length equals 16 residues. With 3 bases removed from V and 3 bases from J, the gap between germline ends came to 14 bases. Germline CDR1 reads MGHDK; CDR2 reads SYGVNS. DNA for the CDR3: TGTGCCAGCAGTGAGGGATCAGGGATGCCTAATGAAAAACTGTTTTTT. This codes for CASSEGSGMPNEKLFF.

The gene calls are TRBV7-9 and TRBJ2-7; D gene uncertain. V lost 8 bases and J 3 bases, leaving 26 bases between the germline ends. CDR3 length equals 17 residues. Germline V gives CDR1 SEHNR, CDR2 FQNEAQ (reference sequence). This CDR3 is CASGTIEDGKRVYEQYF. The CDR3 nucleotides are TGTGCCAGCGGTACGATTGAAGACGGAAAGCGCGTCTACGAGCAGTACTTC. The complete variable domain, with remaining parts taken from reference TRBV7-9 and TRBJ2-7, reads DTGVSQNPRHKITKRGQNVTFRCDPISEHNRLYWYRQTLGQGPEFLTYFQNEAQLEKSRLLSDRFSAERPKGSFSTLEIQRTEQGDSAMYLCASGTIEDGKRVYEQYFGPGTRLTVT.

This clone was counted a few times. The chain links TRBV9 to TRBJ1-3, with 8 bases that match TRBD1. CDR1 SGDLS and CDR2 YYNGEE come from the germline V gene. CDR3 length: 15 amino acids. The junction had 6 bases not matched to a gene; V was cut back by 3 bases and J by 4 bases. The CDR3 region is CASSADRGIGNTIYF. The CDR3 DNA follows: TGTGCCAGCAGCGCCGACAGGGGAATCGGAAACACCATATATTTT.

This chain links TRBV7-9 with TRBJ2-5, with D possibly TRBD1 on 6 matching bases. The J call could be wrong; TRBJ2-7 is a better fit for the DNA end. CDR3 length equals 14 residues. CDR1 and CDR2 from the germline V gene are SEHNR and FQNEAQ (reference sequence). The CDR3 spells CASSLGFIRGEQYF. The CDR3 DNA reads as TGTGCCAGCAGCTTAGGTTTTATCAGGGGCGAGCAGTACTTC.